This T cell receptor beta chain was sequenced during a study of cytomegalovirus exposure and HLA in healthy donors. Across the whole study: Counted in an early data release were roughly 87 million unique TCRs from HLA-typed donors.

The PCR ran on 60 Vbeta and 13 Jbeta primers. The data were produced by immunoSEQ multiplex PCR, yet TCRdb's version contains in-frame clones alone and is incomplete. The sample holds roughly 150,000 clones, 60% to 80% seen once. The CDR3 runs 16 residues. V trimming: 9 bases; J trimming: 2 bases; junction bases outside the gene matches: 9. CDR1 and CDR2 from the germline V gene are MNHEY and SMNVEV (reference sequence). Study results and limitations: According to an earlier analysis, most TCR beta V segments yielded productive rearrangements about 90% or about 30% of the time.

Comment on this clone: The antigen is not known.

Sequenced material: PBMCs. This TCR came from a male donor in good health and CMV-seronegative. V gene TRBV27 combines with J gene TRBJ2-1; 11 positions agree with TRBD1. DNA for the CDR3: TGTGCCAGTCGGGACAGGGGGGGGTGGGCCTACAATGAGCAGTTCTTC. As protein: CASRDRGGWAYNEQFF.